This entry describes one T cell receptor (beta chain). Its target is not known. Germline V gene lookup returns CDR1 SGHTA and CDR2 FQGNSA. CDR3 length: 13 amino acids. These data belong to a study of T cells expressing NK-cell markers. Overall study context: Of eight sequenced donors, seven were HCMV-seropositive and one HCMV-seronegative.

Findings and limits, study-wide: In a handful of donors, dominant NKG2C+ clonotypes were roughly 1.0-7.5% of CD8+ T cells.

The TCR beta cDNA came from 5'RACE template switching with UMIs. TCRdb re-called the 5' RACE reads and catalogs CDR3 proteins one per entry, DNA excluded. The record lists about 300,000 distinct CDR3 sequences, of which the ten most abundant hold 4% to 5%. The sample taken for sequencing was blood T cells: a sorted CD56 or NKG2C T cell subset, CD4+ or CD8+ T cells, or bulk PBMC T cells (not recorded which). This rearrangement joins TRBV7-2 to TRBJ2-7; no DNA is available, so the TRBD1 call from TCRdb remains unchecked. The clonotype originates from a woman aged 18 to 75 in good health. The CDR3 spells CASSSDPPYEQYF.